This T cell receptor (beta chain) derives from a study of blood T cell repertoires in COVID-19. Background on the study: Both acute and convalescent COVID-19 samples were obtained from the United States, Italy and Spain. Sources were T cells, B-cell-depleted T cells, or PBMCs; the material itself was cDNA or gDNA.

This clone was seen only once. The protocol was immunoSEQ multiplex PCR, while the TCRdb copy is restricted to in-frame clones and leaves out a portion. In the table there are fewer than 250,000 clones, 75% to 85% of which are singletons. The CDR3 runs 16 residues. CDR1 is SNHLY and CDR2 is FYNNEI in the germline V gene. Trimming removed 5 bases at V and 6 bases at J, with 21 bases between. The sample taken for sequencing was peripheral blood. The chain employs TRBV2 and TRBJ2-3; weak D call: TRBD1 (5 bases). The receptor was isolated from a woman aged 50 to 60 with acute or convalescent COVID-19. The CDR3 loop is CASSLTRNWGHDTQYF. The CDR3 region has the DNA TGTGCCAGCAGTTTGACTCGAAATTGGGGCCACGATACGCAGTATTTT.